This TCR beta chain was identified during a study of blood T cell repertoires in COVID-19 (dated by TCRdb to 2020 to 2022). Looking at the study overall: Collaborator samples came from the United States, Italy and Spain and covered acute and convalescent phases of COVID-19. The prospective study material was composed of cDNA or gDNA derived from T cells, B-cell-depleted T cells, or PBMCs. Deeply sampled blood TCRbeta repertoires from subjects exposed to, actively infected with, or recovered from COVID-19 were included in the dataset. The repertoires were released in a freely available public database intended as a resource for research on the immune response to SARS-CoV-2. Samples came from the ongoing ImmuneRACE study (first 160 participants) plus 1,254 subjects from 6 global collaborators. A de-identified subject ID, COVID-19 status, age in years and sex were almost always included in the sample metadata. Where HLA class I and class II types were available, the types were taken from metadata supplied by the sample provider, not from assay-based typing. Findings and caveats that apply to the study as a whole: The quantity of clinical and demographic metadata differed by source and by participant and was supplied without curation.

A word on this clone: It has no known antigen specificity. Within one base of it there is no much larger clone, and no base qualities were kept.

Whole blood was collected in K2EDTA tubes by collaborating institutions according to the institutions' own protocols. For TCRbeta analysis, collaborators shipped samples in one of three forms: frozen whole blood, isolated PBMCs, or DNA extracted from either of those sample types. The immunoSEQ Assay, a bias-controlled multiplex PCR, was used to amplify TCRbeta CDR3 regions from genomic DNA. In the paper's pipeline: Nucleated cell counts per sample were estimated from amplification of reference gene primers within the assay. To quantify the absolute abundance of each unique TCRbeta CDR3 rearrangement, sequence reads were collapsed and filtered. Productive Simpson clonality was computed per sample as the square root of Simpson's diversity index over productive rearrangements. TCRdb obtained this table from immuneACCESS and retained in-frame rearrangements with V and J assigned. These tables miss some clones; where compared with another copy, unresolved V genes account for less than half of the shortfall, and the remainder is unexplained. V and J calls plus clone size are reproduced from that table; the DNA served to infer D and trimming. This sample is represented by approximately 290,000 clones; approximately 90% of them were singletons. 0.7% to 0.9% of the sample comes from the top ten.

V loses 2 bases of germline sequence and J loses 3 bases, and the interval between the two ends is 14 bases. In the germline V gene (reference sequence), CDR1 corresponds to MNHNY and CDR2 to SVGAGI. Measured from the cysteine to the phenylalanine, the CDR3 is 16 residues long. The only DNA kept is the CDR3, 48 bases in frame from the first base. The specimen was peripheral blood. The chain uses TRBV6-6 and TRBJ1-5, with the D gene call left open. The sequence came from a man aged 25 to 40 with acute or convalescent COVID-19. The nucleotide sequence is TGTGCCAGCAGTTACACCCCGGAGACGGCCAATCAGCCCCAGCATTTT. The encoded protein is CASSYTPETANQPQHF.